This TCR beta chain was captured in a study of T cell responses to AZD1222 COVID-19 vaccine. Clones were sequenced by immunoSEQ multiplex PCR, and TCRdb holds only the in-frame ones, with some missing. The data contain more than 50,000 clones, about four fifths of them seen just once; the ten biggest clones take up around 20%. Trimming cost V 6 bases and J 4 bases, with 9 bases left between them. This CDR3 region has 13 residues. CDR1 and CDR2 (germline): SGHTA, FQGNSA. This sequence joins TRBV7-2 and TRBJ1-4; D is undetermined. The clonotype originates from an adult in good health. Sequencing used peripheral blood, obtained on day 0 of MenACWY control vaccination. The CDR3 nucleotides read TGTGCCAGCAGTCCAACCCGTAATGAAAAACTGTTTTTT. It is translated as CASSPTRNEKLFF. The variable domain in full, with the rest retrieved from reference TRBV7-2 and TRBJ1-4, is GAGVSQSPSNKVTEKGKDVELRCDPISGHTALYWYRQSLGQGLEFLIYFQGNSAPDKSGLPSDRFSAERTGGSVSTLTIQRTQQEDSAVYLCASSPTRNEKLFFGSGTQLSVL.